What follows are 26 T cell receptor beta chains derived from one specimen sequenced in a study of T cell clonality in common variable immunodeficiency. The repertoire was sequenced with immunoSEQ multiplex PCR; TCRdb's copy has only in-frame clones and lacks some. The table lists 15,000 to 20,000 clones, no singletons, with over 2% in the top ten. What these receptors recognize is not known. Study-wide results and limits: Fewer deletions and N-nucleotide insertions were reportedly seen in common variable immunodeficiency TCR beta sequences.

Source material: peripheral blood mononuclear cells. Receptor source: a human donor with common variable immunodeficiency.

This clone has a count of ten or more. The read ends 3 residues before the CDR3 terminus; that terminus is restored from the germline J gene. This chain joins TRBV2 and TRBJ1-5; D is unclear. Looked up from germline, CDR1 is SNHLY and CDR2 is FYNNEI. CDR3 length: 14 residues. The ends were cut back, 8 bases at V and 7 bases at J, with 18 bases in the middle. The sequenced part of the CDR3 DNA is TGTGCCAGCCACACCAGTTCAGGCGGGCAGCCC. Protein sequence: CASHTSSGGQP. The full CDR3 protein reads CASHTSSGGQPQHF.

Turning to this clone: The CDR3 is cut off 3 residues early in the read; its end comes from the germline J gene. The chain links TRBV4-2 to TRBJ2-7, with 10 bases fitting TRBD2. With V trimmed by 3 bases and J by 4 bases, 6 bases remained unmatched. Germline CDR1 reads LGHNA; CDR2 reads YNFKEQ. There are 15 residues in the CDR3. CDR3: CASSQELAGFYEQYF. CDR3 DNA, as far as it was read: TGTGCCAGCAGCCAGGAACTAGCGGGGTTTTACGAG.

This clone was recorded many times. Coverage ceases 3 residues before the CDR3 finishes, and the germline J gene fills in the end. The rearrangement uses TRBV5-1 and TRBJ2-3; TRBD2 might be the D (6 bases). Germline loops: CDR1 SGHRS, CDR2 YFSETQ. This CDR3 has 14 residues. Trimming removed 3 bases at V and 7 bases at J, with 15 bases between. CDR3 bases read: TGCGCCAGCAGCTCGACCAGTCGCGGGAATACG. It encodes CASSSTSRGNT. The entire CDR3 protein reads CASSSTSRGNTQYF.

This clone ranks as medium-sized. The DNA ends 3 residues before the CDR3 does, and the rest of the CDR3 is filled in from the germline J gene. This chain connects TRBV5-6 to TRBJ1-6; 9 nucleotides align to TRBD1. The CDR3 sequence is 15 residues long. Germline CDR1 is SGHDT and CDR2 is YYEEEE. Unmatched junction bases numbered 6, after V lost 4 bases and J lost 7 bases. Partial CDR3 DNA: TGTGCCAGCAGCCAGCCGGGACAGGGCAATTCACCC. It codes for CASSQPGQGNSP. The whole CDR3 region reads CASSQPGQGNSPLHF.

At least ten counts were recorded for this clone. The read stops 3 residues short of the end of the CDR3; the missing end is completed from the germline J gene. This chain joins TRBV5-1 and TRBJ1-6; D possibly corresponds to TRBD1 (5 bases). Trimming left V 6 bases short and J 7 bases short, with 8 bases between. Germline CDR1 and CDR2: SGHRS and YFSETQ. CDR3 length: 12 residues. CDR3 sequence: CASTGGNSPLHF. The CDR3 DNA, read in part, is TGCGCCAGCACCGGGGGAAATTCACCC. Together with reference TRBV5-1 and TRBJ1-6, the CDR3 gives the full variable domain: KAGVTQTPRYLIKTRGQQVTLSCSPISGHRSVSWYQQTPGQGLQFLFEYFSETQRNKGNFPGRFSGRQFSNSRSEMNVSTLELGDSALYLCASTGGNSPLHFGNGTRLTVT.

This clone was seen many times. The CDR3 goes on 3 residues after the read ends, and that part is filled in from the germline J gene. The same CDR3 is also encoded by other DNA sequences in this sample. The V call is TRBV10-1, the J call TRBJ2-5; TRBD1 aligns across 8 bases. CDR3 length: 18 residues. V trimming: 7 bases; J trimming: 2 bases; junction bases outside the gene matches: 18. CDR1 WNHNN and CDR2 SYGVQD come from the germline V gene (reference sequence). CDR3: CASTVGQGMVGGQETQYF. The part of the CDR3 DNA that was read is TGCGCCAGCACGGTCGGACAGGGAATGGTTGGCGGACAAGAGACC.

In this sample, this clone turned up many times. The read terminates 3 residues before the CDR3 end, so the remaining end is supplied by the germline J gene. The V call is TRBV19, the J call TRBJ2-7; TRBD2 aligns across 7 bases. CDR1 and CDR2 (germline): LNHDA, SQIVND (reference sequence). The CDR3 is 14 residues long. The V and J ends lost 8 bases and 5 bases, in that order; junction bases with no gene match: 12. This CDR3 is CASSSGGRPHEQYF. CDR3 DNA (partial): TGTGCCAGTTCGAGTGGCGGGAGACCCCACGAG.

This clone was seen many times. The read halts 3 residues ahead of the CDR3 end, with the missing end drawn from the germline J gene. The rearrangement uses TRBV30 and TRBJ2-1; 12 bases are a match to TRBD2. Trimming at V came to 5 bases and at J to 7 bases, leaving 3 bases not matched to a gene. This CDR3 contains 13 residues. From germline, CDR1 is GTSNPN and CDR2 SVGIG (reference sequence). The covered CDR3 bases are TGTGCCTGGGGTCTAGCGGGAGGGAATGAG. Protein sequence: CAWGLAGGNE. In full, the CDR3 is CAWGLAGGNEQFF.

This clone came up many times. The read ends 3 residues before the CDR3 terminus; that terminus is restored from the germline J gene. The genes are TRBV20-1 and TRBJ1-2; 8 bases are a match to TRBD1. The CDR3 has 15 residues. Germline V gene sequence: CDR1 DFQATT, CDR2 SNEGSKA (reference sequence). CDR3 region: CSAPRGQGPFGGYTF. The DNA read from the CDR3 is TGCAGTGCCCCCCGTGGACAGGGTCCTTTTGGGGGC.

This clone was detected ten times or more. CDR3 sequence reads: CASTLDYPSTGELFF. CDR3 DNA (partial): TGTGCCAGCACCTTGGACTACCCCAGTACCGGGGAG. The rearrangement joins TRBV7-3 to TRBJ2-2, with D perhaps TRBD2 (6 bases). From the germline J gene comes the end of the CDR3, since the read stops 3 residues before it. The ends were cut back, 7 bases at V and 5 bases at J, with 17 bases in the middle. This CDR3 comprises 15 residues. From germline, CDR1 is SGHTA and CDR2 FQGTGA.

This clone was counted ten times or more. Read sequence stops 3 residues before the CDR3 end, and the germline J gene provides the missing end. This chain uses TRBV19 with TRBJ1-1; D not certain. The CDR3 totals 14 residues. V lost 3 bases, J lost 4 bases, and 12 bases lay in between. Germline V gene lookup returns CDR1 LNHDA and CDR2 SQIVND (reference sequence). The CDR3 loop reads CASSMRNDVTEAFF. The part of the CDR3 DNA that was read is TGTGCCAGTAGTATGCGAAACGATGTCACTGAA. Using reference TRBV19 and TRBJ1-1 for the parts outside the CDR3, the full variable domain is DGGITQSPKYLFRKEGQNVTLSCEQNLNHDAMYWYRQDPGQGLRLIYYSQIVNDFQKGDIAEGYSVSREKKESFPLTVTSAQKNPTAFYLCASSMRNDVTEAFFGQGTRLTVV.

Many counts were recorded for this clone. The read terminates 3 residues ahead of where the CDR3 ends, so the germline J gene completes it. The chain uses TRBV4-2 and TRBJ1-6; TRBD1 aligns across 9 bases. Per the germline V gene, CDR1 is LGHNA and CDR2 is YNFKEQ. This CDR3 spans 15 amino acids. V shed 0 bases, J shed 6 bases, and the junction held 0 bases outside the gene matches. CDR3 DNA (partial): TGTGCCAGCAGCCAAGAGGACAGGGGTAATTCACCC. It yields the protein CASSQEDRGNSP. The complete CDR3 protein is CASSQEDRGNSPLHF.

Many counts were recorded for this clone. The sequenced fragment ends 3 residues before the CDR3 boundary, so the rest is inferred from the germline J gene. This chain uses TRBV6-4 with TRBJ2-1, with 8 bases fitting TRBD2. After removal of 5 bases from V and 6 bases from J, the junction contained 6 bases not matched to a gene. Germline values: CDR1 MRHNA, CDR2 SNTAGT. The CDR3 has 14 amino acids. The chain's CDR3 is CASSTGLGANEQFF. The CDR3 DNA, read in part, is TGTGCCAGCAGTACGGGACTAGGGGCCAATGAG.

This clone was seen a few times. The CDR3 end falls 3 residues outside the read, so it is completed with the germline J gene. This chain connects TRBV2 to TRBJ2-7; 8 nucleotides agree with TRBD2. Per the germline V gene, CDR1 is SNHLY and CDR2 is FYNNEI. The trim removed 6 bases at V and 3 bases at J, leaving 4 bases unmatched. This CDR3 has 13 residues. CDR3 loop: CASRRTSGYEQYF. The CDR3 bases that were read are TGTGCCAGCAGACGTACTAGCGGCTACGAG.

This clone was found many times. The CDR3 sequence is CASSQDLSSGRNEQFF. The CDR3 DNA, read in part, is TGTGCCAGCAGCCAAGATTTGTCTAGCGGGAGAAATGAG. This sequence joins TRBV14 and TRBJ2-1; 10 positions match TRBD2. The CDR3 end falls 3 residues outside the read, so it is completed with the germline J gene. The CDR3 covers 16 residues. Trimming cost V 0 bases and J 7 bases; bases outside gene matches: 6. The germline V gene has CDR1 SGHDN and CDR2 FVKESK.

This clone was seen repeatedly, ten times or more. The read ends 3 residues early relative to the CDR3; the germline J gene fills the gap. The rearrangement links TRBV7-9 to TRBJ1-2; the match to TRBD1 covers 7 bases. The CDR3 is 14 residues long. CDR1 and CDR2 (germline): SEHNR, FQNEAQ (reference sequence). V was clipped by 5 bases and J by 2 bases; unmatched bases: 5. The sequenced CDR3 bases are TGTGCCAGCAGCCGAGCGGGACAGAACTATGGC. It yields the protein CASSRAGQNYG. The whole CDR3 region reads CASSRAGQNYGYTF.

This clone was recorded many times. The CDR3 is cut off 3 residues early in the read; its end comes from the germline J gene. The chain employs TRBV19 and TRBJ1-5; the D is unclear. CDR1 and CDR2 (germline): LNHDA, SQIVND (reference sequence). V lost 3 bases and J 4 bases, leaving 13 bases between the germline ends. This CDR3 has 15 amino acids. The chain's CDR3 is CASSIDTLKNQPQHF. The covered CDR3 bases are TGTGCCAGTAGTATTGACACCTTGAAGAATCAGCCC.

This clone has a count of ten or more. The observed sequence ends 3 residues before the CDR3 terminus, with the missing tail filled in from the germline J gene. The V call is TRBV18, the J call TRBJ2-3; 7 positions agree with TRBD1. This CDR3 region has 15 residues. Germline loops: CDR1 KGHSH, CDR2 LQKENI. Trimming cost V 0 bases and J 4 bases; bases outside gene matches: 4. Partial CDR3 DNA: TGTGCCAGCTCACCACCCCTTCAGGGGGCAGATACG. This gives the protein CASSPPLQGADT. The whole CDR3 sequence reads CASSPPLQGADTQYF. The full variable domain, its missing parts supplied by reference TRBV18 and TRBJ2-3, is NAGVMQNPRHLVRRRGQEARLRCSPMKGHSHVYWYRQLPEEGLKFMVYLQKENIIDESGMPKERFSAEFPKEGPSILRIQQVVRGDSAAYFCASSPPLQGADTQYFGPGTRLTVL.

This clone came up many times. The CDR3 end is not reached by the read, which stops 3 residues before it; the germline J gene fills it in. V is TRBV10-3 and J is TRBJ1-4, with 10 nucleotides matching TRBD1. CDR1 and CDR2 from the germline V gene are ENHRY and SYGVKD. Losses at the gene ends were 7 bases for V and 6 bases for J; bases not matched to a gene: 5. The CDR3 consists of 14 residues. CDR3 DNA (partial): TGTGCCATCAAACCCGGGACAGGGGATGAAAAA. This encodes CAIKPGTGDEK. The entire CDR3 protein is CAIKPGTGDEKLFF.

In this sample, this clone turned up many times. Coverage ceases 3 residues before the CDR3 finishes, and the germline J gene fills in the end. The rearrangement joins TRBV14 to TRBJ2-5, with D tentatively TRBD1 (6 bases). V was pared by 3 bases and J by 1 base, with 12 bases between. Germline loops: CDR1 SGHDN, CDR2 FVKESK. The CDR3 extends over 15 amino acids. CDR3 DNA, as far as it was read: TGTGCCAGCAGCCATAGCTGGGACATCCAAGAGACC. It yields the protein CASSHSWDIQET. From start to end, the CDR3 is CASSHSWDIQETQYF.

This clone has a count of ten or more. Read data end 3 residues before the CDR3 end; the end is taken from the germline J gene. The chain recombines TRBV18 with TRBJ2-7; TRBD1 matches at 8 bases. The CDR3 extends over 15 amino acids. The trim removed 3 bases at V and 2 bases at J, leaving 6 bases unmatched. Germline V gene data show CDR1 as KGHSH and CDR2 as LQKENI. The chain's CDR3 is CASSPGTGLTYEQYF. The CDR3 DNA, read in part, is TGTGCCAGCTCACCTGGGACAGGCCTAACCTACGAG.

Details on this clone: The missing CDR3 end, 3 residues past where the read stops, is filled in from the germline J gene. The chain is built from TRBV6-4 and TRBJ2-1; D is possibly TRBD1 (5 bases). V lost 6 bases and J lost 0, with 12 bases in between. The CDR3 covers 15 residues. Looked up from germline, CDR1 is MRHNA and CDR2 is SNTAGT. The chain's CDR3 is CASRTDPSSYNEQFF. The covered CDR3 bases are TGTGCCAGCAGGACAGATCCAAGCTCCTACAATGAG.

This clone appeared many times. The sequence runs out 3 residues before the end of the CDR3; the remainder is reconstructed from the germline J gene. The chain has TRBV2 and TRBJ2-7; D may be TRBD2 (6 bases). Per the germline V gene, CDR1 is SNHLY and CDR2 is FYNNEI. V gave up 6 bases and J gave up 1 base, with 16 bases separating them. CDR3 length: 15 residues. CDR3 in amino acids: CASRMDSGASYEQYF. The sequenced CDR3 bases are TGTGCCAGCAGAATGGATAGCGGAGCGTCCTACGAG.

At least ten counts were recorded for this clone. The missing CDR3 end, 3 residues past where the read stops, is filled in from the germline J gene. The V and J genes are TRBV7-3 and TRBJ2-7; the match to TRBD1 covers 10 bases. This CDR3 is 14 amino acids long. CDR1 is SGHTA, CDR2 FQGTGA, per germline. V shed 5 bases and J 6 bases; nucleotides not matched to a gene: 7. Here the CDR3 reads CASSPRQGAAEQYF. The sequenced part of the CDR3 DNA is TGTGCCAGCAGCCCCCGACAGGGGGCGGCCGAG. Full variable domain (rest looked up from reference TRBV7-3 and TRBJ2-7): GAGVSQTPSNKVTEKGKYVELRCDPISGHTALYWYRQSLGQGPEFLIYFQGTGAADDSGLPNDRFFAVRPEGSVSTLKIQRTERGDSAVYLCASSPRQGAAEQYFGPGTRLTVT.

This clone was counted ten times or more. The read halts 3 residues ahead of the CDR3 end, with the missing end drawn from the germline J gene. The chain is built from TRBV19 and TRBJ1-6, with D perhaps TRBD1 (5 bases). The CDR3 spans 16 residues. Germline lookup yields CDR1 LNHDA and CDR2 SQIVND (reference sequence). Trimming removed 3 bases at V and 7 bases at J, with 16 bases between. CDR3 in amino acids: CASSIGGGAINSPLHF. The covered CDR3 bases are TGTGCCAGTAGTATCGGCGGGGGTGCTATAAATTCACCC.

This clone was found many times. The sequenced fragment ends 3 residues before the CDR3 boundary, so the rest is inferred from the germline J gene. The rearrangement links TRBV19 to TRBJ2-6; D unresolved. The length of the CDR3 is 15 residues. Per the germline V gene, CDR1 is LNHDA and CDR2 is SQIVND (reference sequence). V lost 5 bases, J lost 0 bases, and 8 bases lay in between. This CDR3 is CASSSGSSGANVLTF. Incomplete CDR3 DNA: TGTGCCAGTAGTTCTGGCAGCTCTGGGGCCAACGTC.